The clone carrying this TCR beta chain was seen only once. Those enrolled, adults aged 18 to 89 years, came from fewer than 25 US areas. V lost 0 bases and J lost 2, with 5 bases in between. The CDR3 totals 13 residues. The V gene's germline CDR1 is SGHDT and CDR2 YYEEEE. These data originate in a study of blood T cell repertoires in COVID-19. Assay: immunoSEQ multiplex PCR; the TCRdb copy retains only in-frame clones and omits some. The data hold fewer than 400,000 clones, with under 95% observed a single time. Sequenced material: PBMCs or T cells enriched from blood (not recorded which). This TCR was sampled from a woman aged 25 to 39 who had recovered from COVID-19. V gene TRBV5-6 combines with J gene TRBJ1-2, with D maybe TRBD1 (5 bases). The CDR3 protein is CASSLAGNYGYTF. CDR3 in DNA: TGTGCCAGCAGCTTGGCAGGGAACTATGGCTACACCTTC.